This TCR beta chain was identified during a study of Graves' ophthalmopathy and Graves' hyperthyroidism. Findings and limits, study-wide: Most thyroid clonotypes expanded beyond 0.001 frequency were also found in blood.

The authors amplified TCR beta CDR3 regions, and they did so from RNA transcripts for repertoire sequencing. An opening RT-PCR round employed HTBI primers and preceded a second-round multiplex PCR. TCRdb used MiXCR to reprocess the multiplex PCR reads, holding one entry per CDR3 protein. This table has some 1.1 million distinct CDR3 sequences, about two fifths appearing once. With 8 bases removed from V and 8 bases from J, the gap between germline ends came to 24 bases. Germline V gene lookup returns CDR1 SNHLY and CDR2 FYNNEI. The CDR3 totals 15 residues. This clonotype appeared many times. Its antigen is not identified.

Source material: peripheral blood or thyroid tissue (not recorded which). The source of this sequence is an adult man with Graves' hyperthyroidism. The chain is built from TRBV2 and TRBJ1-2, with a possible D match to TRBD1 (6 bases). CDR3 DNA: TGTGCCAGCCCTAACCTAGGGGGAGGGCTAGGCGGCTACACCTTC. It yields the protein CASPNLGGGLGGYTF.